The rows below give T cell receptor beta chains drawn from one sample of a study of cytomegalovirus exposure and HLA in healthy donors. The protocol was immunoSEQ multiplex PCR, while the TCRdb copy is restricted to in-frame clones and leaves out a portion. The profile shows about 78,000 clones, about two thirds of them singletons. Sequences were obtained from PBMCs. The receptor set was obtained from a man aged 25 to 40 in good health and CMV-seropositive. CDR3s include the opening cysteine and the closing phenylalanine or tryptophan. A D gene is named only where the DNA matches it firmly. Expanded clones are given a class, and other clones once, few, many or no size at all.

J gene: TRBJ1-1; clone size: once; V gene: TRBV7-9; D gene: -; CDR3 protein: CASSLDSRTEAFF; CDR3 DNA: TGTGCCAGCAGCTTAGATTCGCGGACTGAAGCTTTCTTT
J gene: TRBJ2-7; clone size: -; V gene: TRBV4-1; D gene: -; CDR3 protein: CASSPSQGTSSYEQYF; CDR3 DNA: TGCGCCAGCAGCCCTTCGCAGGGGACAAGCTCCTACGAGCAGTACTTC
J gene: TRBJ1-3; clone size: -; V gene: TRBV5-6; D gene: -; CDR3 protein: CASSPGSPGNTIYF; CDR3 DNA: TGTGCCAGCAGCCCCGGTTCCCCTGGAAACACCATATATTTT
J gene: TRBJ2-5; clone size: -; V gene: TRBV28; D gene: TRBD1; CDR3 protein: CASTPGQGRTETQYF; CDR3 DNA: TGTGCCAGCACCCCGGGACAGGGAAGAACGGAGACCCAGTACTTC
J gene: TRBJ2-5; clone size: -; V gene: TRBV5-1; D gene: -; CDR3 protein: CASRNQGLETQYF; CDR3 DNA: TGCGCCAGCAGAAACCAGGGTCTCGAGACCCAGTACTTC
J gene: TRBJ2-7; clone size: -; V gene: TRBV19; D gene: -; CDR3 protein: CASSIRGSGSYEQYF; CDR3 DNA: TGTGCCAGTAGTATTAGGGGTTCGGGCTCCTACGAGCAGTACTTC
J gene: TRBJ1-6; clone size: -; V gene: TRBV25-1; D gene: TRBD1; CDR3 protein: CASSARQGYNSPLHF; CDR3 DNA: TGCGCCAGCAGTGCGCGACAGGGTTATAATTCACCCCTCCACTTT
J gene: TRBJ1-1; clone size: -; V gene: TRBV10-1; D gene: -; CDR3 protein: CASSERDYTEAFF; CDR3 DNA: TGCGCCAGCAGTGAGCGGGACTACACTGAAGCTTTCTTT
J gene: TRBJ2-7; clone size: -; V gene: TRBV4-3; D gene: -; CDR3 protein: CASSQEFGQGPDEQYF; CDR3 DNA: TGCGCCAGCAGCCAAGAATTCGGGCAGGGTCCCGACGAGCAGTACTTC
J gene: TRBJ1-1; clone size: -; V gene: TRBV25-1; D gene: -; CDR3 protein: CASSREGDTEAFF; CDR3 DNA: TGTGCCAGCAGTCGCGAGGGAGACACTGAAGCTTTCTTT
J gene: TRBJ1-3; clone size: -; V gene: TRBV11-2; D gene: -; CDR3 protein: CASSLQGGTIYF; CDR3 DNA: TGTGCCAGCAGCCTGCAGGGCGGCACCATATATTTT
J gene: TRBJ2-3; clone size: -; V gene: TRBV9; D gene: -; CDR3 protein: CASSVAPSVAGVSTDTQYF; CDR3 DNA: -
J gene: TRBJ2-7; clone size: -; V gene: TRBV28; D gene: -; CDR3 protein: CASSFTGSRYEQYF; CDR3 DNA: TGTGCCAGCAGTTTCACAGGATCAAGGTACGAGCAGTACTTC
J gene: TRBJ2-3; clone size: -; V gene: TRBV27; D gene: TRBD2; CDR3 protein: CASSHRLPSGTDTQYF; CDR3 DNA: TGTGCCAGCAGTCATAGACTTCCTAGCGGGACAGATACGCAGTATTTT
J gene: TRBJ2-3; clone size: once; V gene: TRBV29-1; D gene: -; CDR3 protein: CSVEAADSTDTQYF; CDR3 DNA: TGCAGCGTTGAGGCGGCGGATAGCACAGATACGCAGTATTTT
J gene: TRBJ1-2; clone size: -; V gene: TRBV2; D gene: TRBD1; CDR3 protein: CASSEARGWRDRTYGYTF; CDR3 DNA: TGTGCCAGCAGTGAAGCGAGGGGTTGGAGGGACAGGACCTATGGCTACACCTTC
J gene: TRBJ1-1; clone size: -; V gene: TRBV15; D gene: -; CDR3 protein: CATSRDFFGGTEAFF; CDR3 DNA: TGTGCCACCAGCAGAGATTTCTTTGGAGGCACTGAAGCTTTCTTT
J gene: TRBJ2-5; clone size: -; V gene: TRBV9; D gene: TRBD2; CDR3 protein: CASSVGLAGGPETQYF; CDR3 DNA: TGTGCCAGCAGCGTAGGACTAGCGGGAGGTCCAGAGACCCAGTACTTC
J gene: TRBJ1-4; clone size: -; V gene: TRBV2; D gene: -; CDR3 protein: CASSVRGTNEKLFF; CDR3 DNA: TGTGCCAGCAGTGTCAGGGGAACTAATGAAAAACTGTTTTTT
J gene: TRBJ2-2; clone size: few; V gene: TRBV27; D gene: TRBD1; CDR3 protein: CASTTGSTGELFF; CDR3 DNA: TGTGCCAGCACGACAGGGAGCACCGGGGAGCTGTTTTTT
J gene: TRBJ2-7; clone size: -; V gene: TRBV4-1; D gene: -; CDR3 protein: CASSQEGTGRPYQYEQYF; CDR3 DNA: TGCGCCAGCAGCCAAGAAGGAACAGGACGACCTTACCAGTACGAGCAGTACTTC
J gene: TRBJ2-1; clone size: -; V gene: TRBV20-1; D gene: TRBD1; CDR3 protein: CAGGLYNEQFF; CDR3 DNA: TGCGCAGGGGGATTGTACAATGAGCAGTTCTTC
J gene: TRBJ1-1; clone size: -; V gene: TRBV10-3; D gene: -; CDR3 protein: CAISWAGEAFF; CDR3 DNA: TGTGCCATCTCTTGGGCAGGGGAAGCTTTCTTT
J gene: TRBJ2-7; clone size: once; V gene: TRBV7-6; D gene: -; CDR3 protein: CASSAVAGNRYEQYF; CDR3 DNA: TGTGCCAGCAGCGCGGTGGCAGGGAACCGCTACGAGCAGTACTTC
J gene: TRBJ1-5; clone size: -; V gene: TRBV7-9; D gene: TRBD1; CDR3 protein: CASSRWTGSLGSNQPQHF; CDR3 DNA: TGTGCCAGCAGTCGCTGGACAGGATCTCTCGGTAGCAATCAGCCCCAGCATTTT
J gene: TRBJ1-4; clone size: -; V gene: TRBV9; D gene: TRBD1; CDR3 protein: CASSVGTGALEKLFF; CDR3 DNA: TGTGCCAGCAGCGTAGGGACAGGGGCACTCGAAAAACTGTTTTTT
J gene: TRBJ1-6; clone size: few; V gene: TRBV30; D gene: -; CDR3 protein: CAWTETGGSPLHF; CDR3 DNA: TGTGCCTGGACGGAGACCGGGGGTTCACCCCTCCACTTT
J gene: TRBJ1-4; clone size: -; V gene: TRBV2; D gene: TRBD1; CDR3 protein: CASSRDRGTNEKLFF; CDR3 DNA: TGTGCCAGCAGTCGTGACAGGGGGACTAATGAAAAACTGTTTTTT
J gene: TRBJ1-5; clone size: once; V gene: TRBV27; D gene: -; CDR3 protein: CASSFHFETLSNQPQHF; CDR3 DNA: TGTGCCAGCAGTTTTCATTTCGAGACACTTAGCAATCAGCCCCAGCATTTT
J gene: TRBJ2-1; clone size: -; V gene: TRBV25-1; D gene: TRBD2; CDR3 protein: CASSEASGHYNEQFF; CDR3 DNA: TGTGCCAGCAGTGAAGCTAGCGGTCATTACAATGAGCAGTTCTTC
J gene: TRBJ2-7; clone size: -; V gene: TRBV4-1; D gene: -; CDR3 protein: CASSQEITGTFSSYEQYF; CDR3 DNA: TGCGCCAGCAGCCAAGAGATTACCGGGACTTTCAGCTCCTACGAGCAGTACTTC
J gene: TRBJ1-1; clone size: -; V gene: TRBV4-3; D gene: -; CDR3 protein: CAGSQDWGREVNTEAFF; CDR3 DNA: TGCGCCGGCAGCCAAGATTGGGGCCGGGAGGTAAACACTGAAGCTTTCTTT
J gene: TRBJ2-7; clone size: -; V gene: TRBV25-1; D gene: TRBD2; CDR3 protein: CASSGRLAGREQYF; CDR3 DNA: TGTGCCAGCAGTGGGCGACTAGCGGGAAGGGAGCAGTACTTC
J gene: TRBJ1-5; clone size: -; V gene: TRBV10-3; D gene: -; CDR3 protein: CAISVSSNQPQHF; CDR3 DNA: TGTGCCATCTCAGTGTCGAGCAATCAGCCCCAGCATTTT
J gene: TRBJ2-5; clone size: -; V gene: TRBV29-1; D gene: -; CDR3 protein: CSAGQGAASGSETQYF; CDR3 DNA: TGCAGCGCTGGACAGGGGGCGGCTAGCGGGAGTGAGACCCAGTACTTC
J gene: TRBJ1-4; clone size: -; V gene: TRBV18; D gene: TRBD1; CDR3 protein: CASSVDRGNEKLFF; CDR3 DNA: TGTGCCAGCTCAGTCGACAGGGGGAATGAAAAACTGTTTTTT
J gene: TRBJ2-1; clone size: few; V gene: TRBV4-2; D gene: TRBD2; CDR3 protein: CASSQAPGLAGGPDEQFF; CDR3 DNA: TGTGCCAGCAGCCAAGCCCCAGGCCTAGCGGGGGGGCCAGATGAGCAGTTCTTC
J gene: TRBJ2-3; clone size: few; V gene: TRBV9; D gene: -; CDR3 protein: CASSVVGSDTDTQYF; CDR3 DNA: TGTGCCAGCAGCGTAGTGGGTAGCGACACAGATACGCAGTATTTT
J gene: TRBJ1-1; clone size: -; V gene: TRBV29-1; D gene: TRBD1; CDR3 protein: CSVLTGSNTEAFF; CDR3 DNA: TGCAGCGTCCTGACAGGGTCGAACACTGAAGCTTTCTTT
J gene: TRBJ1-2; clone size: -; V gene: TRBV7-8; D gene: -; CDR3 protein: CASSLGVQGRTGYTF; CDR3 DNA: TGTGCCAGCAGCTTAGGAGTACAGGGACGTACGGGCTACACCTTC
J gene: TRBJ1-2; clone size: -; V gene: TRBV7-9; D gene: -; CDR3 protein: CASSLTGADYGYTF; CDR3 DNA: TGTGCCAGCAGCTTAACAGGTGCCGACTATGGCTACACCTTC
J gene: TRBJ1-6; clone size: -; V gene: TRBV6-1; D gene: TRBD1; CDR3 protein: CASSRDRGVGSPLHF; CDR3 DNA: TGTGCCAGCAGTCGTGACAGGGGCGTAGGTTCACCCCTCCACTTT
J gene: TRBJ2-5; clone size: -; V gene: TRBV27; D gene: TRBD1; CDR3 protein: CASSEGTGSLETQYF; CDR3 DNA: TGTGCCAGCAGTGAGGGGACAGGGAGTTTAGAGACCCAGTACTTC
J gene: TRBJ1-1; clone size: -; V gene: TRBV9; D gene: TRBD1; CDR3 protein: CASSIRGDEAFF; CDR3 DNA: TGTGCCAGCAGCATCAGGGGGGATGAAGCTTTCTTT